The 4 T cell receptor beta chains in this list originate from one sample, sequenced in a study of blood T cell repertoires in COVID-19. The repertoire was sequenced with immunoSEQ multiplex PCR; TCRdb's copy has only in-frame clones and lacks some. The sample lists more than 300,000 clones; approximately 90% were seen once. Source material: peripheral blood. These receptors were obtained from a woman in her twenties or thirties with COVID-19, enrolled during active disease.

The genes are TRBV29-1 and TRBJ2-7, with D possibly matching TRBD2 (6 bases). This CDR3 comprises 17 residues. With 2 bases removed from V and 6 bases from J, the gap between germline ends came to 26 bases. CDR1 is SQVTM, CDR2 ANQGSEA, per germline. CDR3 nucleotide sequence: TGCAGCGTTGAATGGGTTAGATTCTTACTAGCAGGGTTCGAGCAGTACGTC. This sequence encodes CSVEWVRFLLAGFEQYV.

The genes are TRBV7-9 and TRBJ1-1, with D uncertain. This CDR3 comprises 15 residues. V was pared by 2 bases and J by 11 bases, with 21 bases between. Germline-derived CDR1 and CDR2 are SEHNR and FQNEAQ (reference sequence). The CDR3 sequence: CASSLTGRPEPPAFF. The CDR3 nucleotides are TGTGCCAGCAGCTTAACGGGAAGACCGGAACCGCCCGCTTTCTTT.

The rearrangement links TRBV2 to TRBJ1-3; possible D gene TRBD1, 6 bases. Trimming took 8 bases from V and 2 from J, leaving 16 bases between them. The germline V gene has CDR1 SNHLY and CDR2 FYNNEI. This CDR3 comprises 15 residues. The CDR3 DNA follows: TGTGCCAGCCGACTCGGGACAAATGCTGGAAACACCATATATTTT. Translation gives CASRLGTNAGNTIYF.

The V call is TRBV29-1, the J call TRBJ2-3; D is perhaps TRBD1 (6 bases). Trimming left V 7 bases short and J 6 bases short, with 17 bases between. The germline gives CDR1 SQVTM, CDR2 ANQGSEA. The CDR3 loop spans 13 amino acids. The CDR3 is CSGEMVTGDTQYF. In nucleotides, the CDR3 is TGCAGCGGCGAGATGGTTACAGGGGATACGCAGTATTTT.